These 31 T cell receptor beta chains were sequenced from one sample in a study of T cells in Graves' hyperthyroidism and ophthalmopathy. Authors of the study amplified TCR beta CDR3 regions from RNA transcripts. The HTBI set primed first-round TCR CDR3 RT-PCR. TCRdb re-derived calls from the multiplex PCR reads in MiXCR, one entry per CDR3 protein. Among around 570,000 distinct CDR3 sequences listed, about 20% were seen once. The sequenced sample was blood. Receptor source: a man aged 35 to 55 with Graves' ophthalmopathy.

The rearrangement links TRBV7-9 to TRBJ2-5, with D hard to call. Trimming stripped 1 base from V and 5 bases from J, with 14 bases between. Germline V gene data show CDR1 as SEHNR and CDR2 as FQNEAQ (reference sequence). This CDR3 region has 15 residues. DNA of the CDR3: TGTGCCAGCAGCTTAGAAAACAGCTTTAGGGAGACCCAGTACTTC. It encodes CASSLENSFRETQYF.

This chain joins TRBV5-1 and TRBJ2-5; D ambiguous. The length of the CDR3 is 15 residues. Trimming cost V 0 bases and J 4 bases, with 13 bases left between them. Germline loops: CDR1 SGHRS, CDR2 YFSETQ. The CDR3 bases are TGCGCCAGCAGCTTGGTCACGGGCCTAAGAGAGACCCAGTACTTC. This translates into CASSLVTGLRETQYF.

This clonotype has ten or more counts. The V and J genes are TRBV20-1 and TRBJ2-1, with D perhaps matching TRBD1 (6 bases). Germline V lookup: CDR1 DFQATT, CDR2 SNEGSKA (reference sequence). The CDR3 loop spans 17 amino acids. Trimming took off 3 bases at V and 3 bases at J, with 21 bases between the two ends. CDR3 nucleotide sequence: TGCAGTGCTAGTCCGGCGATCCCGGGACATTTCTACAATGAGCAGTTCTTC. It specifies CSASPAIPGHFYNEQFF.

There are many counts of this clonotype. This rearrangement joins TRBV7-2 to TRBJ2-3, with D perhaps TRBD2 (5 bases). Germline V gene sequence: CDR1 SGHTA, CDR2 FQGNSA. The V end lost 3 bases, the J end lost 0 bases, and 19 bases lay between the germline ends. There are 18 residues in the CDR3. The CDR3 loop is CASSFLGGYLDSTDTQYF. The CDR3 coding sequence is TGTGCCAGCAGCTTTCTGGGCGGGTATCTCGATAGCACAGATACGCAGTATTTT.

Note on this clonotype: A much larger clone sits a single nucleotide away, making a read error possible. This chain links TRBV7-8 with TRBJ1-1; D gene uncertain. The CDR3 sequence is 12 residues long. Per germline, CDR1 SGHVS and CDR2 FQNEAQ. In DNA, the CDR3 is TGTGCCAGCAGCTTAGGCGGGTATGGAGCTTCCTTT. This codes for CASSLGGYGASF. The full variable domain, in which reference TRBV7-8 and TRBJ1-1 provide the parts outside the CDR3, is GAGVSQSPRYKVAKRGQDVALRCDPISGHVSLFWYQQALGQGPEFLTYFQNEAQLDKSGLPSDRFFAERPEGSVSTLKIQRTQQEDSAVYLCASSLGGYGASFGQGTRLTVV.

This clonotype was observed a handful of times. A junction boundary mismatches the germline segment, possibly from a read error. The gene calls are TRBV28 and TRBJ2-5; the D gene is possibly TRBD1 (5 bases). Per germline, CDR1 MDHEN and CDR2 SYDVKM. This CDR3 region has 12 residues. The CDR3 coding sequence is TGTGCCAGCACTCCGGACATCGCCCTTTTGGACTTC. This gives the protein CASTPDIALLDF.

The chain carries TRBV7-9 and TRBJ2-1; weak D call: TRBD1 (6 bases). V gave up 5 bases and J gave up 8 bases, with 7 bases separating them. The length of the CDR3 is 11 residues. Germline CDR1 and CDR2: SEHNR and FQNEAQ (reference sequence). The CDR3 DNA reads as TGTGCCAGCAGCGCAGGGGATGAGCAGTTCTTC. Translating it yields CASSAGDEQFF.

This clonotype occurred a few times. Germline is not matched at one junction end, which may reflect a read error. The V call is TRBV7-4, the J call TRBJ1-5, with TRBD1 as a possible D gene (6 bases). Germline V gives CDR1 SGHVT, CDR2 SQSDAQ. The CDR3 loop spans 16 amino acids. CDR3 coding DNA: TGTGACAGCAAAGGGGGTAGAGGACAGACGAATCAGCCCCAGCATTTT. The encoded protein is CDSKGGRGQTNQPQHF. Using reference TRBV7-4 and TRBJ1-5 for the parts outside the CDR3, the full variable domain is GAGVSQSPRYKVAKRGRDVALRCDSISGHVTLYWYRQTLGQGSEVLTYSQSDAQRDKSGRPSGRFSAERPERSVSTLKIQRTEQGDSAVYLCDSKGGRGQTNQPQHFGDGTRLSIL.

This clonotype was detected only a few times. The rearrangement links TRBV7-2 to TRBJ2-5; TRBD2 matches 7 bases. The ends lost 1 base at V and 1 base at J; junction bases unmatched: 3. CDR3 size: 15 residues. Germline V gives CDR1 SGHTA, CDR2 FQGNSA. The CDR3 nucleotides are TGTGCCAGCAGCTTAGGCGGGAGAGGCCAAGAGACCCAGTACTTC. It specifies CASSLGGRGQETQYF.

V and J are TRBV10-3 and TRBJ2-2; 10 bases align to TRBD2. The CDR3 has 16 residues. Germline CDR1 reads ENHRY; CDR2 reads SYGVKD. Trimming removed 4 bases from V and 2 bases from J; junction bases left unmatched: 4. CDR3 DNA sequence: TGTGCCATCAGTGCTCTAGCGGGGGCCAACACCGGGGAGCTGTTTTTT. This sequence encodes CAISALAGANTGELFF.

The chain couples TRBV3-1 to TRBJ1-1; D not certain. This CDR3 comprises 15 residues. Germline V gene sequence: CDR1 LGHDT, CDR2 YNNKEL (reference sequence). V was pared by 2 bases and J by 2 bases, with 12 bases between. Here the CDR3 DNA reads TGTGCCAGCAGCCAATCAGAAGGGTATAACACTGAAGCTTTCTTT. It specifies CASSQSEGYNTEAFF.

This clonotype appeared many times. This chain uses TRBV30 with TRBJ2-7; 7 nucleotides agree with TRBD1. The V gene end was trimmed by 2 bases and the J gene end by 2 bases; junction bases not matched to a gene: 9. Per germline, CDR1 GTSNPN and CDR2 SVGIG (reference sequence). The CDR3 covers 15 residues. This CDR3 is CAWSPQWDSAYEQYF. The DNA of the CDR3 is TGTGCCTGGAGTCCCCAGTGGGACAGTGCCTACGAGCAGTACTTC.

This clonotype appeared many times. V and J are TRBV7-2 and TRBJ2-7; D is undetermined. Germline CDR1 is SGHTA and CDR2 is FQGNSA. Trimming shortened V by 5 bases and J by 4 bases, and 9 bases separated the two germline ends. This CDR3 is 12 amino acids long. CDR3 region: CASSPGMYEQYF. CDR3 nucleotides: TGTGCCAGCAGCCCCGGTATGTACGAGCAGTACTTC. The full variable domain, in which reference TRBV7-2 and TRBJ2-7 provide the parts outside the CDR3, is GAGVSQSPSNKVTEKGKDVELRCDPISGHTALYWYRQSLGQGLEFLIYFQGNSAPDKSGLPSDRFSAERTGGSVSTLTIQRTQQEDSAVYLCASSPGMYEQYFGPGTRLTVT.

The rearrangement joins TRBV5-1 to TRBJ2-1, with 11 bases identical to TRBD1. Germline values: CDR1 SGHRS, CDR2 YFSETQ. Trimming took 1 base from V and 6 from J; bases not matched to a gene: 3. The CDR3 has 15 amino acids. The DNA for the CDR3 is TGCGCCAGCAGCTTGTCTGGGACAGGGGGCAATGAGCAGTTCTTC. Translation: CASSLSGTGGNEQFF. The full variable domain, rest sourced from reference TRBV5-1 and TRBJ2-1, is KAGVTQTPRYLIKTRGQQVTLSCSPISGHRSVSWYQQTPGQGLQFLFEYFSETQRNKGNFPGRFSGRQFSNSRSEMNVSTLELGDSALYLCASSLSGTGGNEQFFGPGTRLTVL.

The rearrangement uses TRBV19 and TRBJ1-5; D not resolved. CDR1 and CDR2 from the germline V gene are LNHDA and SQIVND (reference sequence). V shed 1 base and J shed 0 bases, with 7 bases lying between them. CDR3 length: 15 amino acids. The CDR3 DNA follows: TGTGCCAGTAGTATAGGAGGAGTTAGCAATCAGCCCCAGCATTTT. The encoded protein is CASSIGGVSNQPQHF.

Points on this clonotype: A much larger clone differs from this one at a single base, so this may be a read error. V and J are TRBV28 and TRBJ2-5, with 8 bases fitting TRBD1. The DNA matches TRBJ2-1 better at its end, which makes the J call doubtful. Germline assignment: CDR1 MDHEN and CDR2 SYDVKM. The CDR3 is made up of 15 amino acids. The CDR3 reads CASSLTGELQETQFF. As DNA, the CDR3 is TGTGCCAGCAGTTTGACAGGGGAACTCCAAGAGACCCAGTTCTTC.

This clonotype was recorded many times. The chain is built from TRBV30 and TRBJ1-6; D unclear. There are 15 residues in the CDR3. V gave up 7 bases and J gave up 5 bases, with 18 bases separating them. Germline CDR1 reads GTSNPN; CDR2 reads SVGIG (reference sequence). CDR3 sequence reads: CASLGRSGDNSPLHF. CDR3 in DNA: TGTGCCTCCTTAGGCCGATCCGGAGATAATTCACCCCTCCACTTT.

This clonotype was seen repeatedly, ten times or more. The rearrangement links TRBV6-1 to TRBJ1-1, with D unresolved. Germline V gene data show CDR1 as MNHNS and CDR2 as SASEGT. V shed 8 bases and J shed 0 bases, with 16 bases lying between them. This CDR3 region has 15 residues. CDR3 residues: CASPKEGLMNTEAFF. The CDR3 DNA sequence: TGTGCCAGCCCGAAAGAAGGACTGATGAACACTGAAGCTTTCTTT.

This clonotype was seen ten or more times. V is TRBV7-8 and J is TRBJ2-7; the D gene is possibly TRBD2 (6 bases). V gave up 5 bases and J gave up 6 bases, with 20 bases separating them. This CDR3 spans 15 amino acids. Germline V CDR1 and CDR2: SGHVS, FQNEAQ. CDR3 sequence (DNA): TGTGCCAGCAGCCCCTCGGAGGGTAAATTGGGCGAGCAGTACTTC. This gives the protein CASSPSEGKLGEQYF.

This clonotype was recorded many times. V is TRBV12-3 or TRBV12-4 and J is TRBJ1-2; 7 bases align to TRBD1. CDR3 length: 13 residues. V was clipped by 5 bases and J by 8 bases; unmatched bases: 8. This chain's CDR3 is CASSRQGSGGYTF. The DNA for the CDR3 is TGTGCCAGCAGTCGACAGGGATCGGGGGGCTACACCTTC.

A word on this clonotype: Lacking the conserved final phenylalanine or tryptophan, this CDR3 likely reflects a read error. The chain recombines TRBV29-1 with TRBJ1-2, with D tentatively TRBD1 (6 bases). This CDR3 has 13 amino acids. Trimming left V 6 bases short and J 4 bases short, with 15 bases between. From germline, CDR1 is SQVTM and CDR2 ANQGSEA. CDR3 sequence: CSVVTQGIYGYTL. The CDR3, as DNA: TGCAGCGTCGTCACACAGGGTATCTATGGCTACACCCTC.

This chain connects TRBV7-9 to TRBJ2-7, with TRBD1 matching 10 bases. The CDR3 runs 17 residues. The germline V gene has CDR1 SEHNR and CDR2 FQNEAQ (reference sequence). Trimming removed 6 bases from V and 7 bases from J; junction bases left unmatched: 18. The CDR3 DNA is TGTGCCAGCAGACGAGCGGGGGACAGGGGAGGGATCGGTGAGCAGTACTTC. Translating gives CASRRAGDRGGIGEQYF.

This chain joins TRBV6-1 and TRBJ1-2; 9 positions agree with TRBD1. From germline, CDR1 is MNHNS and CDR2 SASEGT. The CDR3 extends over 13 amino acids. The V gene end was trimmed by 8 bases and the J gene end by 1 base; junction bases not matched to a gene: 2. The chain's CDR3 is CASRDRVNYGYTF. The CDR3 region has the DNA TGTGCCAGCCGGGACAGGGTTAACTATGGCTACACCTTC.

The chain uses TRBV7-2 and TRBJ2-5; D remains unclear. The length of the CDR3 is 15 residues. Trimming pared 1 base from V and 5 bases from J, leaving 14 bases between. Germline assignment: CDR1 SGHTA and CDR2 FQGNSA. The DNA of the CDR3 is TGTGCCAGCAGCTTAGGGGGTCTCCCCTGGGAGACCCAGTACTTC. Amino acid sequence: CASSLGGLPWETQYF.

In its sample, this clonotype was seen many times. The chain couples TRBV9 to TRBJ1-1; TRBD1 matches at 7 bases. Trimming cost V 3 bases and J 3 bases; bases outside gene matches: 5. CDR1 is SGDLS and CDR2 is YYNGEE in the germline V gene. The CDR3 is 14 residues long. The CDR3 sequence: CASSAGQEYTEAFF. CDR3 DNA: TGTGCCAGCAGCGCCGGACAGGAGTACACTGAAGCTTTCTTT.

V gene TRBV7-3 combines with J gene TRBJ1-1; tentatively, D is TRBD1 (6 bases). Trimming left V 5 bases short and J 4 bases short, with 11 bases between. The CDR3 totals 13 residues. Looked up from germline, CDR1 is SGHTA and CDR2 is FQGTGA. CDR3 sequence reads: CASSPGHLTEAFF. The CDR3 DNA follows: TGTGCCAGCAGCCCGGGACACCTCACTGAAGCTTTCTTT.

The V call is TRBV4-3, the J call TRBJ2-3; 14 bases are a match to TRBD2. Germline V gene data show CDR1 as LGHNA and CDR2 as YSLEER. The CDR3 sequence is 17 residues long. The trim removed 2 bases at V and 3 bases at J, leaving 4 bases unmatched. The CDR3 DNA follows: TGCGCCAGCAGCCAATGGACTAGCGGGAGGAGGACAGATACGCAGTATTTT. Translating gives CASSQWTSGRRTDTQYF.

Ten or more counts support this clonotype. V and J are TRBV6-1 and TRBJ1-1; TRBD1 agrees at 7 bases. This CDR3 is 14 amino acids long. J lost 4 bases, V lost 6 bases, and 8 bases had no gene match. CDR1 and CDR2 from the germline V gene are MNHNS and SASEGT. As DNA, the CDR3 is TGTGCCAGCAGCCAAGACAGGGAGGGCACTGAAGCTTTCTTT. It encodes CASSQDREGTEAFF.

This clonotype was seen ten or more times. The chain links TRBV7-2 to TRBJ1-5; weak D call: TRBD1 (5 bases). The CDR3 sequence is 15 residues long. V was pared by 2 bases and J by 3 bases, with 11 bases between. Germline CDR1 reads SGHTA; CDR2 reads FQGNSA. In nucleotides, the CDR3 is TGTGCCAGCAGCTTACGGGGCCATTCCAATCAGCCCCAGCATTTT. It codes for CASSLRGHSNQPQHF.

The count of this clonotype is one. The chain is built from TRBV30 and TRBJ2-1, with a possible D match to TRBD2 (5 bases). CDR3 size: 14 residues. Trimming removed 3 bases from V and 0 bases from J, with 9 bases in between. Germline-derived CDR1 and CDR2 are GTSNPN and SVGIG (reference sequence). CDR3 in DNA: TGTGCCTGGAGCGGGGAGAGCTCCTACAATGAGCAGTTCTTC. Residues: CAWSGESSYNEQFF.

The table lists this clonotype with many counts. The chain combines TRBV18 with TRBJ2-1; the match to TRBD1 covers 7 bases. This CDR3 has 16 amino acids. Germline CDR1 and CDR2: KGHSH and LQKENI. The junction had 2 bases not matched to a gene; V was cut back by 0 bases and J by 0 bases. In DNA, the CDR3 is TGTGCCAGCTCACCACCGGGACAGAGCTCCTACAATGAGCAGTTCTTC. It specifies CASSPPGQSSYNEQFF.